These 24 T cell receptor beta chains were all obtained from the same sample, sequenced in a study of breast tumors, draining lymph nodes, adjacent tissues. One entry per CDR3 protein, called by TCRdb with MiXCR from the multiplex PCR reads. The sample holds about 150,000 distinct CDR3 sequences; 32% are singletons and the top ten take roughly 2.2%. Axillary draining lymph nodes of breast cancer patients supplied the node samples. Specimen: axillary lymph node tissue. The receptors shown here come from a female donor with breast cancer. Some clones in this sample may be carry-over from other donors' samples.

This clonotype has at least ten counts. The chain joins TRBV24-1 to TRBJ1-6; D is uncertain. Trimming removed 8 bases at V and 7 bases at J, with 11 bases between. The CDR3 length is 13 residues. The germline CDR1 and CDR2 sequences are KGHDR and SFDVKD. In DNA, the CDR3 is TGTGCCACCAAGGCGCAATGGAATTCACCCCTCCACTTT. Protein: CATKAQWNSPLHF.

In the case of this clonotype: This may be a read error: a much more frequent sequence differs by one nucleotide. The V gene is TRBV9, the J gene TRBJ2-2; 8 bases are shared with TRBD2. The CDR3 contains 17 residues. Germline V gene data show CDR1 as SGDLS and CDR2 as YYNGEE. V shed 3 bases, J shed 5 bases, and the junction held 12 bases outside the gene matches. Here the CDR3 reads CASSAPPGGGRTGELFF. Here the CDR3 DNA reads TGTGCCAGCAGCGCCCCCCCGGGGGGGGGACGGACCGGGGAGCTGTTTTTT. Using reference TRBV9 and TRBJ2-2 for the parts outside the CDR3, the full variable domain is DSGVTQTPKHLITATGQRVTLRCSPRSGDLSVYWYQQSLDQGLQFLIQYYNGEERAKGNILERFSAQQFPDLHSELNLSSLELGDSALYFCASSAPPGGGRTGELFFGEGSRLTVL.

Points on this clonotype: A much larger clone sits a single nucleotide away, making a read error possible. The chain is built from TRBV6-5 and TRBJ1-5; D perhaps matches TRBD1 (6 bases). The CDR3 extends over 16 amino acids. Per germline, CDR1 MNHEY and CDR2 SVGAGI. Trimming removed 2 bases at V and 1 base at J, with 12 bases between. This chain's CDR3 is CASSYGGGESNQPQHF. In DNA, the CDR3 is TGTGCCAGCAGTTACGGAGGGGGGGAGAGCAATCAGCCCCAGCATTTT.

This clonotype appeared once. CDR3 sequence (DNA): TGTGCCAGCAGCTTCCAAACCGCTGGGGCCAACGTCCTGACTTTC. The encoded protein is CASSFQTAGANVLTF. The chain links TRBV5-6 to TRBJ2-6, with no clear D. The CDR3 spans 15 residues. Germline V gene sequence: CDR1 SGHDT, CDR2 YYEEEE. V gave up 2 bases and J gave up 2 bases, with 8 bases separating them.

The chain uses TRBV7-9 and TRBJ1-2; 7 positions agree with TRBD1. CDR3 length: 13 residues. Germline lookup yields CDR1 SEHNR and CDR2 FQNEAQ (reference sequence). Trimming took 6 bases from V and 8 from J; bases not matched to a gene: 9. CDR3 in DNA: TGTGCCAGCAGTAAAAACAGGGGTCAAGGCTACACCTTC. Its protein is CASSKNRGQGYTF. Looking up the rest from reference TRBV7-9 and TRBJ1-2 gives the full variable domain: DTGVSQNPRHKITKRGQNVTFRCDPISEHNRLYWYRQTLGQGPEFLTYFQNEAQLEKSRLLSDRFSAERPKGSFSTLEIQRTEQGDSAMYLCASSKNRGQGYTFGSGTRLTVV.

The chain is built from TRBV6-1 and TRBJ1-4, with 7 bases aligning to TRBD1. After removal of 2 bases from V and 4 bases from J, the junction contained 4 bases not matched to a gene. The CDR3 extends over 15 amino acids. In germline, CDR1 is MNHNS, CDR2 SASEGT. For the CDR3, the DNA is TGTGCCAGCAGTGAAAACAGGGGTGGTAATGAAAAACTGTTTTTT. This gives the protein CASSENRGGNEKLFF.

The table lists this clonotype with many counts. A read error may be the cause here, since a much bigger clone is one base away. The chain recombines TRBV6-4 with TRBJ2-7; possibly TRBD1 or TRBD2 for D (5 bases each). CDR1 and CDR2 (germline): MRHNA, SNTAGT. The CDR3 spans 13 residues. Trimming removed 5 bases from V and 5 bases from J, with 13 bases in between. The CDR3, as DNA: TGTGCCAGCAGTCAACGGGGCAGGGACGAGCAGTACGTC. Translating it yields CASSQRGRDEQYV.

This clonotype was counted at least ten times. The chain recombines TRBV5-8 with TRBJ2-7; 7 bases are a match to TRBD1. V gave up 1 base and J gave up 3 bases; unmatched junction bases: 4. The CDR3 is made up of 14 amino acids. Germline V gene sequence: CDR1 SGHTS, CDR2 YDEGEE. CDR3 in DNA: TGTGCCAGCAGCTTGACAGGGGCAAACTACGAGCAGTACGTC. Protein sequence: CASSLTGANYEQYV.

This clonotype showed up many times. The chain has TRBV20-1 and TRBJ2-2; 7 bases match TRBD1. Germline lookup yields CDR1 DFQATT and CDR2 SNEGSKA (reference sequence). With 5 bases clipped from V and 0 bases from J, the junction kept 3 bases outside the gene matches. The CDR3 contains 14 residues. The CDR3 is CSALGTANTGELFF. The CDR3 DNA follows: TGCAGTGCTCTTGGGACAGCGAACACCGGGGAGCTGTTTTTT.

This clonotype was counted at least ten times. This rearrangement joins TRBV19 to TRBJ1-2; D is undetermined. The V gene's germline CDR1 is LNHDA and CDR2 SQIVND (reference sequence). This CDR3 spans 14 amino acids. Trimming shortened V by 3 bases and J by 1 base, and 9 bases separated the two germline ends. The DNA of the CDR3 is TGTGCCAGTAGTATTCCGACGGATAACTATGGCTACACCTTC. Protein: CASSIPTDNYGYTF.

This clonotype has ten or more counts. The rearrangement uses TRBV18 and TRBJ2-7; TRBD1 matches at 8 bases. Germline trimming cut 6 bases from V and 4 bases from J; bases unmatched to any gene: 8. The CDR3 sequence is 14 residues long. Germline V gene lookup returns CDR1 KGHSH and CDR2 LQKENI. CDR3 amino acids: CASSQKDRVYEQYF. The DNA for the CDR3 is TGTGCCAGCTCGCAAAAGGACAGGGTTTACGAGCAGTACTTC.

The chain is built from TRBV6-2 or TRBV6-3 and TRBJ1-5, with D possibly matching TRBD1 (5 bases). The CDR3 consists of 13 residues. V was cut by 5 bases and J by 9 bases, with 14 bases left in between. Germline V gene data show CDR1 as MNHEY and CDR2 as SVGEGT. As DNA, the CDR3 is TGTGCCAGCAGTCACGCCTGGGGCTGGCCCCAGCATTTT. Translating gives CASSHAWGWPQHF.

Remarks on this clonotype: This may come from a read error, since a much larger clone is one base off. The chain employs TRBV6-5 and TRBJ2-1; possibly TRBD1 or TRBD2 for D (6 bases each). Trimming left V 5 bases short and J 9 bases short, with 23 bases between. Germline assignment: CDR1 MNHEY and CDR2 SVGAGI. The CDR3 contains 16 residues. The CDR3 here is CASSHPGGGGPGEQFF. The CDR3 coding sequence is TGTGCCAGCAGTCACCCTGGAGGTGGGGGGCCGGGTGAGCAGTTCTTC.

This clonotype has at least ten counts. A much more abundant neighbour one base away suggests this may be a read error. V and J are TRBV5-8 and TRBJ2-5; D is possibly TRBD2 (6 bases). Germline assignment: CDR1 SGHTS and CDR2 YDEGEE. This CDR3 is 12 amino acids long. V was clipped by 1 base and J by 7 bases, with 8 bases between them. Here the CDR3 reads CASSLRGATQYF. The CDR3 coding sequence is TGTGCCAGCAGCTTGCGCGGGGCGACCCAGTACTTC.

This clonotype was seen more than once but under ten times. The CDR3 reads CASSLWGSTEAFF. CDR3 DNA sequence: TGCGCCAGCAGCTTGTGGGGAAGCACTGAAGCTTTCTTT. The rearrangement uses TRBV5-1 and TRBJ1-1; D gene unclear. Trimming cost V 1 base and J 4 bases, with 8 bases left between them. The length of the CDR3 is 13 residues. Germline V CDR1 and CDR2: SGHRS, YFSETQ. The full variable domain, with the rest looked up from reference TRBV5-1 and TRBJ1-1, is KAGVTQTPRYLIKTRGQQVTLSCSPISGHRSVSWYQQTPGQGLQFLFEYFSETQRNKGNFPGRFSGRQFSNSRSEMNVSTLELGDSALYLCASSLWGSTEAFFGQGTRLTVV.

V is TRBV6-2 or TRBV6-3 and J is TRBJ2-5, with D perhaps TRBD2 (5 bases). Germline V lookup: CDR1 MNHEY, CDR2 SVGEGT. Trimming pared 0 bases from V and 4 bases from J, leaving 12 bases between. CDR3 length equals 15 residues. The CDR3 reads CASSYSTSGRETQYF. In nucleotides, the CDR3 is TGTGCCAGCAGTTACTCGACTTCGGGGAGAGAGACCCAGTACTTC.

This clonotype came up a few times. This chain links TRBV7-3 with TRBJ1-1, with D unclear. This CDR3 has 14 residues. Germline CDR1 is SGHTA and CDR2 is FQGTGA. V lost 4 bases, J lost 0 bases, and 9 bases lay in between. As DNA, the CDR3 is TGTGCCAGCAGCTCCCGACACATGAACACTGAAGCTTTCTTT. Translated, it gives CASSSRHMNTEAFF.

As concerns this clonotype: This is likely a read error, given that the CDR3 carries no conserved phenylalanine or tryptophan at its end. The DNA of the CDR3 is TGTGCCAGCACCCCCAGGATGGGGAACACTGAAGCTTTCTCT. Its translation is CASTPRMGNTEAFS. The chain has TRBV6-5 and TRBJ1-1; D is unresolved. V lost 7 bases and J 1 base, leaving 13 bases between the germline ends. The CDR3 is 14 residues long. Germline CDR1 is MNHEY and CDR2 is SVGAGI.

This clonotype was counted at least ten times. The genes are TRBV5-1 and TRBJ2-5, with D perhaps TRBD1 (5 bases). Per the germline V gene, CDR1 is SGHRS and CDR2 is YFSETQ. This CDR3 comprises 13 residues. V was clipped by 5 bases and J by 2 bases, with 10 bases between them. The CDR3 is CASRKRQQETQYF. DNA for the CDR3: TGCGCCAGCAGGAAAAGACAGCAAGAGACCCAGTACTTC.

This clonotype was seen many times. In DNA, the CDR3 is TGTGCCAGCAGTTACTCGACTGGGGGGTATGGCTACACCTTC. Translated, it gives CASSYSTGGYGYTF. The V gene is TRBV6-6, the J gene TRBJ1-2, with D possibly being TRBD1 (5 bases). V was pared by 0 bases and J by 5 bases, with 10 bases between. The CDR3 sequence is 14 residues long. Germline V gene data show CDR1 as MNHNY and CDR2 as SVGAGI (reference sequence).

This clonotype was seen repeatedly, ten times or more. Just one base apart from a much larger clone, this may be a read error. The V gene is TRBV7-3, the J gene TRBJ2-3, with TRBD2 as a possible D gene (5 bases). Trimming took off 5 bases at V and 0 bases at J, with 9 bases between the two ends. CDR3 length: 14 residues. The germline V gene has CDR1 SGHTA and CDR2 FQGTGA. The CDR3 DNA follows: TGTGCCAGCAGCCCAGCGGTGAGCACAGATACGCAGTATTTT. This sequence encodes CASSPAVSTDTQYF.

The V call is TRBV4-1, the J call TRBJ2-1; TRBD2 aligns across 11 bases. Trimming at V came to 1 base and at J to 12 bases, leaving 14 bases not matched to a gene. The CDR3 length is 17 residues. CDR1 is MGHRA, CDR2 YSYEKL, per germline. CDR3 DNA sequence: TGCGCCAGCAGCCAAGCATGGTCTAGCGGGGGGAAAGATACGCAGTTCTTC. Encoded protein: CASSQAWSSGGKDTQFF.

V is TRBV24-1 and J is TRBJ2-7, with no clear D. Looked up from germline, CDR1 is KGHDR and CDR2 is SFDVKD. CDR3 size: 15 residues. V lost 12 bases to trimming and J lost 4 bases, with 24 bases between them. The CDR3 is CADHLVGSPLYEQYV. In nucleotides, the CDR3 is TGTGCCGATCATCTAGTAGGCAGCCCCCTTTACGAGCAGTACGTC.

This clonotype has just a few counts. The chain employs TRBV6-6 and TRBJ2-3; D is unresolved. V shed 5 bases and J shed 4 bases, with 10 bases lying between them. The CDR3 length is 13 residues. CDR1 is MNHNY and CDR2 is SVGAGI in the germline V gene (reference sequence). In nucleotides, the CDR3 is TGTGCCAGCAGTCACAAGAGAGCAGATACGCAGTATTTT. Translating it yields CASSHKRADTQYF.